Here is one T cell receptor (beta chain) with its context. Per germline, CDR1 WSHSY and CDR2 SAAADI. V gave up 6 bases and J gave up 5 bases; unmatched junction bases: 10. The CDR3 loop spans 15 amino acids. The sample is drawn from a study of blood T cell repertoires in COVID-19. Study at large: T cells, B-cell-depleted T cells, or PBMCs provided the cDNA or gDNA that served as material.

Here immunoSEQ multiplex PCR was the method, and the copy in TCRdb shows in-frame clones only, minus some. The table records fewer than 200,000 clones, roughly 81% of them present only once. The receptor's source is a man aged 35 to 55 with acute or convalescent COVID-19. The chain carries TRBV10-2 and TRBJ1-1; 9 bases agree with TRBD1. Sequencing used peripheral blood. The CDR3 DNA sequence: TGCGCCAGCAGGGGGACAGGGATTACTGAGACTGAAGCTTTCTTT. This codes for CASRGTGITETEAFF.